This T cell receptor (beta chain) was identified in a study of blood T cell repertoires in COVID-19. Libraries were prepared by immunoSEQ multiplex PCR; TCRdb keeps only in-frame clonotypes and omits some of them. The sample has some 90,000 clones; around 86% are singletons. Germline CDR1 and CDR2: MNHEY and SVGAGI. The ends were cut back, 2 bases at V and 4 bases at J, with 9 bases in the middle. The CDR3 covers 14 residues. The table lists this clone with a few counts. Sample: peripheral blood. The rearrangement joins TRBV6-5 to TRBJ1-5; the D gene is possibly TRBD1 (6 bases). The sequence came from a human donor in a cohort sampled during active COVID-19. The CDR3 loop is CASSYGGGNQPQHF. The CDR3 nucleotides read TGTGCCAGCAGTTACGGGGGCGGAAATCAGCCCCAGCATTTT.